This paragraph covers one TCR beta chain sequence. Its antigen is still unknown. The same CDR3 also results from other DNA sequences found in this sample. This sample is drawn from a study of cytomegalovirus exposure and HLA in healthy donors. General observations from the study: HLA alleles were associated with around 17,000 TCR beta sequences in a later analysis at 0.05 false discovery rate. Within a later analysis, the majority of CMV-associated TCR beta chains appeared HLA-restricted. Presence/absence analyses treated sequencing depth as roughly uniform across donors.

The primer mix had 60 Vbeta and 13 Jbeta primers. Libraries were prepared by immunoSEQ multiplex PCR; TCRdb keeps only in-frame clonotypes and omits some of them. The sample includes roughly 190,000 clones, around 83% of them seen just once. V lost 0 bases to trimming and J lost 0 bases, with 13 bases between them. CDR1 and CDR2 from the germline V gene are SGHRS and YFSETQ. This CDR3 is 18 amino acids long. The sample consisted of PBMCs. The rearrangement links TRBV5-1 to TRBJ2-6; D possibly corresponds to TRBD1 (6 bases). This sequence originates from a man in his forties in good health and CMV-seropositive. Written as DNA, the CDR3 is TGCGCCAGCAGCTTGGTCACAGGGCCCAGCTCTGGGGCCAACGTCCTGACTTTC. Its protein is CASSLVTGPSSGANVLTF.